The T cell receptor (beta chain) under discussion was sequenced for a study of blood T cell repertoires in COVID-19. Study at large: There were acute and convalescent COVID-19 samples, and they came from the United States, Italy and Spain. T cells, B-cell-depleted T cells, or PBMCs provided the cDNA or gDNA that served as material.

As processed by the authors: Estimates of nucleated cell counts were drawn from the amplification of reference gene primers. Profiling relied on immunoSEQ multiplex PCR, and the TCRdb table lists in-frame clones only, not all of them. The V and J calls and clone size are taken from that table; D and trimming were inferred from the DNA. The sample yields about 120,000 clones, about nine tenths seen once. The CDR3 contains 18 residues. V was trimmed by 0 bases and J by 1 base, leaving 19 bases between them. Germline V gene sequence: CDR1 SGHNT, CDR2 YYREEE (reference sequence). The TCR sequence derives from a man aged 35-49 years with acute or convalescent COVID-19. The sample taken for sequencing was peripheral blood. This chain connects TRBV5-4 to TRBJ1-1; the D gene is possibly TRBD1 (5 bases). The CDR3 is CASSLGGVVKGRNTEAFF. DNA for the CDR3: TGTGCCAGCAGCTTGGGGGGGGTCGTCAAGGGAAGGAACACTGAAGCTTTCTTT.